Sequencing of this T cell receptor (beta chain) was carried out in a study of cytomegalovirus exposure and HLA in healthy donors. The study's findings and limits: Overall, about 160 TCR beta chains were annotated as cytomegalovirus-associated. High sensitivity and specificity were reportedly achieved when the classifier diagnosed cytomegalovirus status.

The CDR3 is 17 amino acids. Germline V lookup: CDR1 LNHDA, CDR2 SQIVND (reference sequence). V gave up 3 bases and J gave up 6 bases, with 21 bases separating them. Primers for the PCR totalled 60 Vbeta and 13 Jbeta. In the authors' workflow: Per a later analysis, the number of unique TCR beta chains was around 80 million, of which some 10 million were shared. Some clones are missing from TCRdb's copy, which holds only in-frame ones; the method was immunoSEQ multiplex PCR. V and J calls plus clone size are reproduced from that table; the DNA served to infer D and trimming. The table lists roughly 150,000 clones, around two thirds of them singletons. This clone was picked up a small number of times. The target antigen is unknown.

The genes are TRBV19 and TRBJ1-3, with D hard to call. The sequence derives from a woman aged 55-70 years in good health and CMV-seropositive. Material: PBMCs. In DNA form, the CDR3 reads TGTGCCAGTAGTATCAGGTCTCCAAAAAGTGCGACAAACACCATATATTTT. It is translated as CASSIRSPKSATNTIYF.